Listed below are T cell receptor beta chains from one sample, sequenced in a study of T-cell memory formation after mild COVID-19. One entry per CDR3 protein results from TCRdb running MiXCR on the 5' RACE reads. The table shows 280,000 or so distinct CDR3 sequences, with roughly 8.2% occurring only once. The sequenced sample was PBMCs or a T cell subset sorted from them (not recorded which). These receptors originate from a man aged 18 to 30 who had mild COVID-19 (a few samples of this study predate the infection). Cell type and time point are not known. Each CDR3 is given without its conserved first and last residue.

v_call	j_call	cdr3_aa
TRBV29-1	TRBJ1-1	SVGLMNTEAF
TRBV7-8	TRBJ1-2	ASSLAAGPAGGYT
TRBV11-2	TRBJ2-7	ASSLTTGTGFGEQY
TRBV12-3/TRBV12-4	TRBJ1-5	ASSAQGNQPQH
TRBV12-3/TRBV12-4	TRBJ2-5	ASSSSRGLGALQETQY
TRBV7-2	TRBJ2-2	ASSFSRELF
TRBV4-3	TRBJ2-5	ASSQENWETQY
TRBV6-1	TRBJ2-7	ASSNRGGSYEQY
TRBV4-2	TRBJ1-6	ASSQGPTGGTSPLH
TRBV7-9	TRBJ2-1	ASSLHRNYNEQF